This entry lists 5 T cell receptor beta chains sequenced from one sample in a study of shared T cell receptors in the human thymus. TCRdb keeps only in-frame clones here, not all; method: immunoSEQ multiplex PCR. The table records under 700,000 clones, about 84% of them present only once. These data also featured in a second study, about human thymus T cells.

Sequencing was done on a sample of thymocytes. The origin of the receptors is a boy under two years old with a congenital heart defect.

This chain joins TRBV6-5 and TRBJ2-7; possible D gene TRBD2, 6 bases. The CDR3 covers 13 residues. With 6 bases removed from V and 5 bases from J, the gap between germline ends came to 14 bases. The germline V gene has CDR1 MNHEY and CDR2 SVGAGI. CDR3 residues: CASRGSGGHEQYF. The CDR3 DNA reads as TGTGCCAGCAGGGGGTCCGGGGGACACGAGCAGTACTTC.

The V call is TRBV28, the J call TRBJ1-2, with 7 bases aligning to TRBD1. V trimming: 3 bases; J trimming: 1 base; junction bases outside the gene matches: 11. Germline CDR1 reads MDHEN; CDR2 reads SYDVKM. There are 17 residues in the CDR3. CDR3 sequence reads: CASSFGTDRGINYGYTF. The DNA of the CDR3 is TGTGCCAGCAGTTTCGGGACAGACCGGGGGATTAACTATGGCTACACCTTC.

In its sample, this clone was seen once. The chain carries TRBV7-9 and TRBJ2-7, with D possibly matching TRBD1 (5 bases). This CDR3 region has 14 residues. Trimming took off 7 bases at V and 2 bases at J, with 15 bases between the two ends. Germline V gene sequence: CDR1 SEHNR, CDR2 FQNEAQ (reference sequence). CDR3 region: CASMDPRTTYEQYF. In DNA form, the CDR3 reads TGTGCCAGCATGGACCCCCGGACAACCTACGAGCAGTACTTC.

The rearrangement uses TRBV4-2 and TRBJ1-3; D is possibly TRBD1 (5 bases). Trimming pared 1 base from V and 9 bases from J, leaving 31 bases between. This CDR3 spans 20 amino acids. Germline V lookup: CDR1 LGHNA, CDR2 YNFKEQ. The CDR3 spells CASSQGSGWGGWVQWGTIYF. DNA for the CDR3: TGTGCCAGCAGCCAAGGAAGTGGTTGGGGGGGGTGGGTCCAGTGGGGCACCATATATTTT.

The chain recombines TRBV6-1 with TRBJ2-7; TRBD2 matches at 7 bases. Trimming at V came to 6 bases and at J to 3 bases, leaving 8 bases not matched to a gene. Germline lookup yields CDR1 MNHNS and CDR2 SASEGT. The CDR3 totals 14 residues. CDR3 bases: TGTGCCAGCAGGAGCAAGGCTAGCGGCTACGAGCAGTACTTC. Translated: CASRSKASGYEQYF.